A selection of T cell receptor beta chains follows, all from one sample in a study of early T cells in non-severe SARS-CoV-2 infection. TCRdb re-called the 5' RACE reads with MiXCR, one entry per CDR3 protein. The data show approximately 77,000 distinct CDR3 sequences, with 15% to 17% seen just once and 9% to 15% held by the top ten. The specimen sequenced was whole blood. These receptors all stem from an adult who was a healthcare worker with PCR-confirmed SARS-CoV-2 infection or an uninfected control (not recorded which). Each CDR3 is given with its conserved first and last residue. D genes are given only for firm matches.

v_call cdr3_length d_call cdr3_aa
TRBV11-3 16 TRBD2 CASSTRAGGPSDTQYF
TRBV18 16 NA CASSPEQIIANSPLHF
TRBV6-2/TRBV6-3 13 NA CASSPYSNQPQHF
TRBV19 14 NA CASSIRSSNQPQHF
TRBV11-2 15 NA CASSTTGTKTYEQYF
TRBV20-1 13 NA CSANSVISYEQYF
TRBV13 11 NA CASSQVETQYF
TRBV4-2 17 TRBD1 CASSQYDRGRLNQPQHF
TRBV10-2 12 TRBD1 CASAPRGNEQFF
TRBV28 15 NA CASSLMGQGRQPQHF
TRBV28 13 NA CASIDGRNSPLHF
TRBV6-5 14 NA CASSARDTSSEAFF
TRBV3-1 14 NA CASSVRVSKETQYF
TRBV5-1 16 TRBD2 CASSRPGLAIQETQYF
TRBV29-1 11 TRBD1 CSAGQGATSFF